The 32 T cell receptor beta chains in this list originate from one sample, sequenced in a study of blood T cell repertoires in COVID-19. The method was immunoSEQ multiplex PCR; TCRdb's version includes in-frame clones alone and lacks a portion of them. The data show around 37,000 clones, around 85% seen once. Material for sequencing was peripheral blood. These receptors were collected from a man in his fifties with active COVID-19.

This chain uses TRBV18 with TRBJ1-3; the match to TRBD1 covers 7 bases. This CDR3 has 13 residues. CDR1 is KGHSH and CDR2 is LQKENI in the germline V gene. Trimming cost V 2 bases and J 8 bases; bases outside gene matches: 3. The DNA for the CDR3 is TGTGCCAGCTCACCAAACAGGGGAGACACCATATATTTT. The encoded protein is CASSPNRGDTIYF.

This clone was observed a few times. V is TRBV7-9 and J is TRBJ2-6; tentatively, D is TRBD1 (6 bases). Germline CDR1 SEHNR, CDR2 FQNEAQ (reference sequence). CDR3 length: 18 amino acids. The V and J ends lost 3 bases and 0 bases respectively, with 15 bases between them. The CDR3 sequence is CASSFLTGWNSGANVLTF. The CDR3 nucleotides are TGTGCCAGCAGCTTCCTGACAGGTTGGAACTCTGGGGCCAACGTCCTGACTTTC.

This clone was detected only once. CDR3 protein: CASSVAKRGGNEQFF. The CDR3 nucleotides read TGTGCCAGCAGCGTAGCTAAGCGGGGGGGCAATGAGCAGTTCTTC. This sequence joins TRBV9 and TRBJ2-1; TRBD2 matches at 10 bases. The V segment lost 0 bases and the J segment 6 bases; nucleotides outside the gene matches: 3. The CDR3 loop spans 15 amino acids. Germline CDR1 reads SGDLS; CDR2 reads YYNGEE.

CDR3 region: CASSVGTGVSDEQFF. Here the CDR3 DNA reads TGTGCCAGCAGCGTCGGGACAGGGGTATCCGATGAGCAGTTCTTC. The genes are TRBV7-7 and TRBJ2-1, with 10 positions matching TRBD1. This CDR3 is built from 15 residues. After removal of 5 bases from V and 8 bases from J, the junction contained 9 bases not matched to a gene. CDR1 and CDR2 (germline): SSHAT, FNYEAQ (reference sequence).

This rearrangement joins TRBV9 to TRBJ1-1; tentatively, D is TRBD1 (5 bases). This CDR3 region has 12 residues. Germline V gene lookup returns CDR1 SGDLS and CDR2 YYNGEE. V was pared by 4 bases and J by 5 bases, with 9 bases between. The CDR3: CASSYGGTEAFF. DNA of the CDR3: TGTGCCAGCAGCTACGGGGGGACTGAAGCTTTCTTT.

This clone was counted a single time. The chain has TRBV7-2 and TRBJ2-2; 10 bases match TRBD1. The CDR3 runs to 16 residues. With 4 bases clipped from V and 1 base from J, the junction kept 3 bases outside the gene matches. Germline CDR1 is SGHTA and CDR2 is FQGNSA. The CDR3 DNA is TGTGCCAGCAGCTGGACAGGGGGTTGGAACACCGGGGAGCTGTTTTTT. Amino acids: CASSWTGGWNTGELFF.

The chain couples TRBV5-1 to TRBJ1-1, with 12 bases lining up with TRBD1. CDR1 is SGHRS and CDR2 is YFSETQ in the germline V gene. The CDR3 is made up of 15 amino acids. The V gene end was trimmed by 4 bases and the J gene end by 6 bases; junction bases not matched to a gene: 7. In DNA form, the CDR3 reads TGCGCCAGCAGCGGAGGGACAGGGGGCTGGTCTGAAGCTTTCTTT. The encoded protein is CASSGGTGGWSEAFF.

The rearrangement uses TRBV10-2 and TRBJ2-5, with TRBD2 as a possible D gene (5 bases). Germline V lookup: CDR1 WSHSY, CDR2 SAAADI. This CDR3 region has 14 residues. Deletions cut 8 bases from V and 5 bases from J, with 18 bases between. Here the CDR3 reads CASVGLNSGETQYF. CDR3 nucleotide sequence: TGCGCCAGCGTAGGACTGAATTCCGGGGAGACCCAGTACTTC.

The V and J genes are TRBV6-5 and TRBJ1-5; D is perhaps TRBD1 (5 bases). V lost 6 bases, J lost 9 bases, and 12 bases lay in between. Germline CDR1 reads MNHEY; CDR2 reads SVGAGI. The CDR3 contains 12 residues. The CDR3 spells CASRPGGAPQHF. DNA for the CDR3: TGTGCCAGCAGACCCGGGGGAGCGCCCCAGCATTTT.

V and J are TRBV6-4 and TRBJ2-3; TRBD2 matches 8 bases. The V gene's germline CDR1 is MRHNA and CDR2 SNTAGT. The junction had 8 bases not matched to a gene; V was cut back by 4 bases and J by 2 bases. The CDR3 is 16 amino acids. CDR3 sequence reads: CASSVRAGEATDTQYF. Here the CDR3 DNA reads TGTGCCAGCAGTGTACGAGCGGGGGAGGCCACAGATACGCAGTATTTT.

The chain combines TRBV7-8 with TRBJ1-2; D not resolved. V was clipped by 2 bases and J by 8 bases, with 21 bases between them. The CDR3 consists of 16 residues. CDR1 is SGHVS and CDR2 is FQNEAQ in the germline V gene. The CDR3 protein is CASSLYGRTLSGGYTF. In DNA form, the CDR3 reads TGTGCCAGCAGCTTATATGGACGGACGCTCTCGGGAGGCTACACCTTC. Based on the CDR3 plus reference TRBV7-8 and TRBJ1-2, the full variable domain is GAGVSQSPRYKVAKRGQDVALRCDPISGHVSLFWYQQALGQGPEFLTYFQNEAQLDKSGLPSDRFFAERPEGSVSTLKIQRTQQEDSAVYLCASSLYGRTLSGGYTFGSGTRLTVV.

The rearrangement uses TRBV10-2 and TRBJ2-7, with a possible D match to TRBD2 (5 bases). Between the trimmed V and J ends, which lost 6 bases and 0 bases, there was a span of 9 bases. This CDR3 spans 13 amino acids. Germline CDR1 reads WSHSY; CDR2 reads SAAADI. In nucleotides, the CDR3 is TGCGCCAGCAGGAGTACTAGCTCCTACGAGCAGTACTTC. It is translated as CASRSTSSYEQYF.

The J gene is TRBJ2-5, the V gene TRBV10-3; 7 bases are shared with TRBD1. The germline CDR1 and CDR2 sequences are ENHRY and SYGVKD. The CDR3 extends over 13 amino acids. After removal of 2 bases from V and 4 bases from J, the junction contained 1 base not matched to a gene. CDR3 protein: CAISENRGETQYF. The CDR3 nucleotides read TGTGCCATCAGTGAGAACAGGGGAGAGACCCAGTACTTC.

The gene calls are TRBV18 and TRBJ2-1, with 7 bases fitting TRBD2. CDR1 KGHSH and CDR2 LQKENI come from the germline V gene. The CDR3 covers 13 residues. Losses at the gene ends were 6 bases for V and 10 bases for J; bases not matched to a gene: 9. The CDR3 loop is CASSGGVAEEQFF. As DNA, the CDR3 is TGTGCCAGCTCGGGAGGGGTCGCAGAGGAGCAGTTCTTC.

The V gene is TRBV7-8, the J gene TRBJ2-1; D gene unclear. Trimming took off 3 bases at V and 12 bases at J, with 9 bases between the two ends. Germline V lookup: CDR1 SGHVS, CDR2 FQNEAQ. CDR3 size: 11 residues. CDR3 loop: CASSFWAGQFF. As DNA, the CDR3 is TGTGCCAGCAGCTTTTGGGCCGGGCAGTTCTTC.

Details on this clone: Other DNA sequences in this sample translate to the same CDR3. The chain employs TRBV2 and TRBJ2-3; perhaps TRBD2 as D (6 bases). Germline V gives CDR1 SNHLY, CDR2 FYNNEI. The CDR3 consists of 16 residues. V was clipped by 10 bases and J by 3 bases, with 23 bases between them. CDR3 in amino acids: CATPLAATRRTDTQYF. DNA for the CDR3: TGTGCCACCCCGTTAGCGGCTACCCGGCGGACAGATACGCAGTATTTT.

The CDR3 is CATSDFAGGYNEQFF. CDR3 nucleotides: TGTGCCACCAGTGATTTTGCGGGGGGGTACAATGAGCAGTTCTTC. V is TRBV24-1 and J is TRBJ2-1; TRBD2 aligns across 9 bases. J was trimmed by 4 bases and V by 1 base; bases with no gene match: 1. CDR1 is KGHDR, CDR2 SFDVKD, per germline. This CDR3 has 15 amino acids.

The chain has TRBV4-2 and TRBJ2-2, with a possible D match to TRBD2 (5 bases). V was clipped by 4 bases and J by 6 bases, with 12 bases between them. Germline V gives CDR1 LGHNA, CDR2 YNFKEQ. The CDR3 has 14 amino acids. This CDR3 reads CASSPGDRSGELFF. CDR3 DNA: TGTGCCAGCAGCCCCGGGGATCGGTCCGGGGAGCTGTTTTTT.

The J gene is TRBJ2-2, the V gene TRBV11-2; 7 nucleotides agree with TRBD2. Germline CDR1 reads SGHAT; CDR2 reads FQNNGV. The CDR3 is 16 residues long. V was pared by 0 bases and J by 6 bases, with 7 bases of the junction left unmatched. In nucleotides, the CDR3 is TGTGCCAGCAGCTTAGATCGGGGAGGGCTACCCGGGGAGCTGTTTTTT. Translation: CASSLDRGGLPGELFF.

The rearrangement links TRBV5-1 to TRBJ2-7, with D possibly TRBD2 on 6 matching bases. With 3 bases removed from V and 4 bases from J, the gap between germline ends came to 11 bases. The CDR3 has 13 residues. Germline-derived CDR1 and CDR2 are SGHRS and YFSETQ. The DNA of the CDR3 is TGCGCCAGCAGCTCCGGGGGTCTTTACGAGCAGTACTTC. This translates into CASSSGGLYEQYF. Complete variable domain (other parts from reference TRBV5-1 and TRBJ2-7): KAGVTQTPRYLIKTRGQQVTLSCSPISGHRSVSWYQQTPGQGLQFLFEYFSETQRNKGNFPGRFSGRQFSNSRSEMNVSTLELGDSALYLCASSSGGLYEQYFGPGTRLTVT.

The gene calls are TRBV6-5 and TRBJ1-6, with 8 bases identical to TRBD1. V was pared by 8 bases and J by 7 bases, with 7 bases of the junction left unmatched. The CDR3 sequence is 14 residues long. CDR1 MNHEY and CDR2 SVGAGI come from the germline V gene. CDR3 DNA: TGTGCCAGCGGTACGACAGGGGCCAATTCACCCCTCCACTTT. Protein sequence: CASGTTGANSPLHF.

The rearrangement uses TRBV18 and TRBJ1-5; a weak D match, TRBD1 (6 bases). This CDR3 comprises 16 residues. Germline values: CDR1 KGHSH, CDR2 LQKENI. The V gene lost 5 bases and the J gene lost 3 bases, with 17 bases spanning the gap. The CDR3 DNA reads as TGTGCCAGCTCATCACAGACCGGGACACACAATCAGCCCCAGCATTTT. Its protein is CASSSQTGTHNQPQHF.

This clone was recorded once. The V gene is TRBV7-8, the J gene TRBJ1-1; tentative D call: TRBD1 (6 bases). The CDR3 is 15 residues long. Trimming removed 4 bases from V and 4 bases from J, with 16 bases in between. Germline assignment: CDR1 SGHVS and CDR2 FQNEAQ. This chain's CDR3 is CASSYLVGGRTEAFF. DNA of the CDR3: TGTGCCAGCAGCTACCTAGTCGGGGGGCGCACTGAAGCTTTCTTT.

CDR3: CASNYVAGGTDTQYF. The CDR3 region has the DNA TGTGCCAGCAACTACGTAGCGGGGGGGACAGATACGCAGTATTTT. The V call is TRBV27, the J call TRBJ2-3, with 11 bases that match TRBD2. The CDR3 extends over 15 amino acids. The junction had 6 bases not matched to a gene; V was cut back by 7 bases and J by 3 bases. CDR1 and CDR2 from the germline V gene are MNHEY and SMNVEV (reference sequence).

V gene TRBV5-6 combines with J gene TRBJ1-2, with a weak D call TRBD1 (6 bases). This CDR3 is built from 12 residues. The V gene lost 4 bases and the J gene lost 5 bases, with 9 bases spanning the gap. Germline CDR1 is SGHDT and CDR2 is YYEEEE. The CDR3 region is CASSPGDYGYTF. The DNA of the CDR3 is TGTGCCAGCAGCCCAGGGGATTATGGCTACACCTTC.

The gene calls are TRBV28 and TRBJ2-3, with TRBD2 matching 13 bases. The CDR3 has 16 amino acids. V lost 5 bases and J lost 2; bases outside the gene matches: 4. The germline CDR1 and CDR2 sequences are MDHEN and SYDVKM. CDR3 region: CASSDGLAGVTDTQYF. CDR3 bases: TGTGCCAGCAGTGATGGACTAGCGGGGGTCACAGATACGCAGTATTTT.

This rearrangement joins TRBV19 to TRBJ1-5; 8 bases match TRBD1. Germline V gene sequence: CDR1 LNHDA, CDR2 SQIVND (reference sequence). The CDR3 has 16 residues. V was pared by 3 bases and J by 3 bases, with 7 bases of the junction left unmatched. CDR3 loop: CASSIPRGPDNQPQHF. CDR3 coding DNA: TGTGCCAGTAGTATTCCCAGGGGGCCTGACAATCAGCCCCAGCATTTT.

J is TRBJ2-7 and V is TRBV19; a weak D match, TRBD1 (6 bases). This CDR3 contains 13 residues. From germline, CDR1 is LNHDA and CDR2 SQIVND (reference sequence). V lost 3 bases to trimming and J lost 2 bases, with 8 bases between them. CDR3 residues: CASSINRAYEQYF. The CDR3 DNA sequence: TGTGCCAGTAGTATTAACAGGGCCTACGAGCAGTACTTC.

The rearrangement uses TRBV2 and TRBJ1-2; 7 nucleotides line up with TRBD1. The germline CDR1 and CDR2 sequences are SNHLY and FYNNEI. After removal of 5 bases from V and 4 bases from J, the junction contained 10 bases not matched to a gene. CDR3 length equals 15 residues. CDR3 coding DNA: TGTGCCAGCAGTATGTCAACCGGGACAGTCTATGGCTACACCTTC. It translates to CASSMSTGTVYGYTF.

The CDR3 DNA reads as TGTGCCATCAGTGACAGTGGCGGACGGAGCGGGGGGCCGGAGACCCAGTACTTC. As protein: CAISDSGGRSGGPETQYF. This rearrangement joins TRBV10-3 to TRBJ2-5; TRBD2 aligns across 9 bases. After removal of 3 bases from V and 5 bases from J, the junction contained 16 bases not matched to a gene. This CDR3 is built from 18 residues. CDR1 ENHRY and CDR2 SYGVKD come from the germline V gene.

The rearrangement links TRBV27 to TRBJ2-1; TRBD2 matches 8 bases. Germline values: CDR1 MNHEY, CDR2 SMNVEV (reference sequence). The CDR3 has 15 residues. V was clipped by 3 bases and J by 7 bases; unmatched bases: 8. The CDR3 nucleotides read TGTGCCAGCAGTTTCGGGGGGGGCCGGGGGAATGAGCAGTTCTTC. The encoded protein is CASSFGGGRGNEQFF.

The V call is TRBV2, the J call TRBJ2-1, with 9 bases that match TRBD1. The CDR3 length is 15 residues. CDR1 SNHLY and CDR2 FYNNEI come from the germline V gene. V dropped 3 bases and J dropped 5; count of bases not matched to a gene: 5. The DNA of the CDR3 is TGTGCCAGCAGTGATTGGGGACAGGGCCACAATGAGCAGTTCTTC. Its translation: CASSDWGQGHNEQFF.